The present T cell receptor (beta chain) was sequenced within a study of T cell repertoires in cytomegalovirus infection. One entry per CDR3 protein, called by TCRdb with MiXCR from the reads. The sample shows about 310,000 distinct CDR3 sequences, roughly 15% of them seen only once. The V end lost 0 bases, the J end lost 2 bases, and 11 bases lay between the germline ends. The CDR3 runs to 17 residues. The V gene's germline CDR1 is LGHNA and CDR2 YSLEER. The sample was PBMCs. The receptor's source is a human donor in good health (CMV status not recorded). Some clones in this sample may be carry-over from other donors' samples. The V call is TRBV4-3, the J call TRBJ1-6, with D unresolved. CDR3 residues: CASSQEIGSTYNSPLHF. Here the CDR3 DNA reads TGCGCCAGCAGCCAAGAGATAGGTAGCACCTATAATTCACCCCTCCACTTT.